Shown below are 8 T cell receptor beta chains from a single sample sequenced in a study of shared clonotypes between healthy human individuals. Naive CD8 cells comprised CD45RO-negative, CCR7-positively selected cells, excluding terminally differentiated effector memory CD45RA+ cells. The repertoire was sequenced with immunoSEQ multiplex PCR; TCRdb's copy has only in-frame clones and lacks some. This sample carries about 2 million clones, about 95% of them seen once, and the ten largest clones take approximately 1.2%. Sequencing was performed on naive CD8+ T cells sorted from blood. The receptors were gathered from a young man in good health.

The table lists this clone with a count of one. This sequence joins TRBV27 and TRBJ2-6; D not resolved. CDR3 length: 14 amino acids. Trimming took 5 bases from V and 0 from J, leaving 5 bases between them. CDR1 and CDR2 (germline): MNHEY, SMNVEV (reference sequence). The CDR3: CASSTASGANVLTF. CDR3 coding DNA: TGTGCCAGCAGTACAGCCTCTGGGGCCAACGTCCTGACTTTC. Full variable domain (remainder filled in from reference TRBV27 and TRBJ2-6): EAQVTQNPRYLITVTGKKLTVTCSQNMNHEYMSWYRQDPGLGLRQIYYSMNVEVTDKGDVPEGYKVSRKEKRNFPLILESPSPNQTSLYFCASSTASGANVLTFGAGSRLTVL.

The CDR3 DNA reads TGTGCCAGCAGCGTCGGGACAGGGAGGACCGGGGAGCTGTTTTTT. Translating it yields CASSVGTGRTGELFF. The chain employs TRBV5-6 and TRBJ2-2, with TRBD1 matching over 9 bases. This CDR3 region has 15 residues. Germline CDR1 SGHDT, CDR2 YYEEEE. The ends lost 4 bases at V and 5 bases at J; junction bases unmatched: 6. Filled out from reference TRBV5-6 and TRBJ2-2, the complete variable domain reads DAGVTQSPTHLIKTRGQQVTLRCSPKSGHDTVSWYQQALGQGPQFIFQYYEEEERQRGNFPDRFSGHQFPNYSSELNVNALLLGDSALYLCASSVGTGRTGELFFGEGSRLTVL.

With respect to this clone: The same CDR3 arises from other DNA sequences in this sample as well. The rearrangement links TRBV28 to TRBJ2-3, with D unclear. The germline gives CDR1 MDHEN, CDR2 SYDVKM. The V end lost 2 bases, the J end lost 3 bases, and 6 bases lay between the germline ends. The CDR3 loop spans 13 amino acids. The CDR3, as DNA: TGTGCCAGCAGTTTAGCAGCTACAGATACGCAGTATTTT. The encoded protein is CASSLAATDTQYF.

V usage is TRBV4-1 and J usage is TRBJ1-2; 7 bases fit TRBD1. Germline values: CDR1 MGHRA, CDR2 YSYEKL. The CDR3 is 15 residues long. V trimming: 4 bases; J trimming: 4 bases; junction bases outside the gene matches: 9. DNA of the CDR3: TGCGCCAGCAGCCCCACCTCAGGGGGGGTCTATGGCTACACCTTC. This encodes CASSPTSGGVYGYTF.

The genes are TRBV10-3 and TRBJ1-4; D is unclear. The CDR3 totals 15 residues. Trimming shortened V by 0 bases and J by 6 bases, and 11 bases separated the two germline ends. Germline V CDR1 and CDR2: ENHRY, SYGVKD. The CDR3 loop is CAISESGAPDEKLFF. In DNA form, the CDR3 reads TGTGCCATCAGTGAGTCCGGTGCCCCGGATGAAAAACTGTTTTTT.

The rearrangement uses TRBV27 and TRBJ2-7, with a possible D match to TRBD1 (6 bases). This CDR3 spans 12 amino acids. Trimming took off 5 bases at V and 7 bases at J, with 12 bases between the two ends. Germline-derived CDR1 and CDR2 are MNHEY and SMNVEV (reference sequence). CDR3 nucleotides: TGTGCCAGCAGTGGTCCGGGGACAGAGCAGTACTTC. Encoded protein: CASSGPGTEQYF.

The V and J genes are TRBV7-9 and TRBJ2-5; 7 nucleotides align to TRBD1. The CDR3 loop spans 13 amino acids. The trim removed 4 bases at V and 3 bases at J, leaving 2 bases unmatched. CDR1 is SEHNR, CDR2 FQNEAQ, per germline (reference sequence). CDR3 sequence: CASSSGTEETQYF. The DNA of the CDR3 is TGTGCCAGCAGCTCCGGGACAGAAGAGACCCAGTACTTC.

The chain employs TRBV28 and TRBJ2-1, with 8 bases matching TRBD2. Germline assignment: CDR1 MDHEN and CDR2 SYDVKM. V was clipped by 8 bases and J by 8 bases; unmatched bases: 11. This CDR3 has 14 amino acids. The CDR3 region is CASLYRGGDHEQFF. The CDR3 region has the DNA TGTGCCAGCCTCTACCGGGGGGGAGACCATGAGCAGTTCTTC.